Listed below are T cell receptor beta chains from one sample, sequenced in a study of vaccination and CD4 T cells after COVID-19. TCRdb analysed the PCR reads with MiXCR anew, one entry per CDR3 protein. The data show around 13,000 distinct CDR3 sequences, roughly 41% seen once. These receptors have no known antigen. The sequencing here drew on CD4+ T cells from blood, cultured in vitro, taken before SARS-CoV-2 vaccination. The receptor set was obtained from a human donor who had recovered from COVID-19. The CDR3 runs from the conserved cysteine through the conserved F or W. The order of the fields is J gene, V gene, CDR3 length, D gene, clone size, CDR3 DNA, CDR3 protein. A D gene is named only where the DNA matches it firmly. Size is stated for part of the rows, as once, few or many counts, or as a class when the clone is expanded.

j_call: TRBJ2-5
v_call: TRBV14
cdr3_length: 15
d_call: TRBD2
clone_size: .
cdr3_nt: TGTGCCAGCAGCCAAGGATCGGGGGGAGGAGAGACCCAGTACTTC
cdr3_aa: CASSQGSGGGETQYF

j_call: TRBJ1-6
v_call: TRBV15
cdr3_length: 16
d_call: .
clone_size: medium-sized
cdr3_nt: TGTGCCACCAGCAGAGATCAGGCAGTCCGTAATTCACCCCTCCACTTT
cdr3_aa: CATSRDQAVRNSPLHF

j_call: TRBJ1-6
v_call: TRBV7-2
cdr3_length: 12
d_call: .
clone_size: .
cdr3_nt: TGTGCCAGCAGCATAGGGGGGGGCCCCCTCCACTTT
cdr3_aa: CASSIGGGPLHF

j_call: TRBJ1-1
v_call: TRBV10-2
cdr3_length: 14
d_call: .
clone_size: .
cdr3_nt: TGCGCCAGCAGTGAGAAAGGGGGTAACACTGAAGCTTTCTTT
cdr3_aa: CASSEKGGNTEAFF

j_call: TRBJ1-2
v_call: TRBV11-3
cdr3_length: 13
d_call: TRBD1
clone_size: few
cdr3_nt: TGTGCCAGCAGCCCCTTGGACAGGAGAGGCTACACCTTC
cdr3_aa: CASSPLDRRGYTF

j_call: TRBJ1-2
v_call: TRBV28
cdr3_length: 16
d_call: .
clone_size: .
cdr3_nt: TGTGCCAGCAGTACGCACGACAGCCACGGTAACTATGGCTACACCTTC
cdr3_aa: CASSTHDSHGNYGYTF

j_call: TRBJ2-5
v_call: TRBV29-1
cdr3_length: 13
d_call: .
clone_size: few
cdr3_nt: TGCAGCGTTGAAGTCGTCGGGAAAGAGACCCAGTACTTC
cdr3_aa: CSVEVVGKETQYF

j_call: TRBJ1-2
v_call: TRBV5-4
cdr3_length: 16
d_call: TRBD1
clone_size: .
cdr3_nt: TGTGCCAGCAGCTTGTCTCTGGGACAGGGGGCGCGGGGCTACACCTTC
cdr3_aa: CASSLSLGQGARGYTF

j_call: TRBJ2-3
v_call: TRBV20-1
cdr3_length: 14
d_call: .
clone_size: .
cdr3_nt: TGCAGTGCTAGAGATCTATTAAGGGGAGATACGCAGTATTTT
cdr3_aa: CSARDLLRGDTQYF

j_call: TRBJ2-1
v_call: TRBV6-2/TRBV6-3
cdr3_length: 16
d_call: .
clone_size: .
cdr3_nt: TGTGCCAGCAGTTCGCCCGGGGGGCCCACCTACAATGAGCAGTTCTTC
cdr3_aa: CASSSPGGPTYNEQFF